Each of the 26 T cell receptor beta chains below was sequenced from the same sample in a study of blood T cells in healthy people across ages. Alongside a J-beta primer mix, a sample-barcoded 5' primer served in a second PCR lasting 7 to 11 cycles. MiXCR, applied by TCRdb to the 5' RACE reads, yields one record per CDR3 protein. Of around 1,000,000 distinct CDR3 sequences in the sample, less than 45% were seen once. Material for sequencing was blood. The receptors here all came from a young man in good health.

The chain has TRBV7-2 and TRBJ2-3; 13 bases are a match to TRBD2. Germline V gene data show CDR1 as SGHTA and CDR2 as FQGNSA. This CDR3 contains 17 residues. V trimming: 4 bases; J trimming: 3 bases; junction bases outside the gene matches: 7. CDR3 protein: CASSYTSGGARTDTQYF. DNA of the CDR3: TGTGCCAGCAGCTACACTAGCGGGGGGGCGCGTACAGATACGCAGTATTTT. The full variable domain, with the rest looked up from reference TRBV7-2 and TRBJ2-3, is GAGVSQSPSNKVTEKGKDVELRCDPISGHTALYWYRQSLGQGLEFLIYFQGNSAPDKSGLPSDRFSAERTGGSVSTLTIQRTQQEDSAVYLCASSYTSGGARTDTQYFGPGTRLTVL.

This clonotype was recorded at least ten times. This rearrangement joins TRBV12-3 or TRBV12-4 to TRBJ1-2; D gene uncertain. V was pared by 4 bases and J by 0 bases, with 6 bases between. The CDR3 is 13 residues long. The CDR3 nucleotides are TGTGCCAGCAGTTCCATAACTAACTATGGCTACACCTTC. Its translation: CASSSITNYGYTF.

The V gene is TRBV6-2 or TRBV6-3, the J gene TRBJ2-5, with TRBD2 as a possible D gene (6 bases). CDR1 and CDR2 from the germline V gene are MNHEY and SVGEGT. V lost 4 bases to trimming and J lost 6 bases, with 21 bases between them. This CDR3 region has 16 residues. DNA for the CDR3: TGTGCCAGCAGTTTCCCAAAGTCTCGACTAGTAAAGACCCAGTACTTC. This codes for CASSFPKSRLVKTQYF.

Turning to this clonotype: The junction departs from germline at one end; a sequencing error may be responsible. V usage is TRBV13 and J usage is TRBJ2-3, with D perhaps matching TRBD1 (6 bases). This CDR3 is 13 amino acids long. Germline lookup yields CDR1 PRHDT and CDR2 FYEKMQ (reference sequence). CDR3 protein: CASSLGQTGTQYF. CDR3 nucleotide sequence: TGTGCCAGCAGCTTAGGCCAGACAGGTACGCAGTATTTT.

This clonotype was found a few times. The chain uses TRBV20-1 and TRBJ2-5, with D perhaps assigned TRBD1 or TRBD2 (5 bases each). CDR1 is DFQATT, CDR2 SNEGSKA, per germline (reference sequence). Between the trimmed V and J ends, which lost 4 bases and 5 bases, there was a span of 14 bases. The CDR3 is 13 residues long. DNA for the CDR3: TGCAGTGCTACCTCAGGGAGTTTGGAGACCCAGTACTTC. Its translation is CSATSGSLETQYF.

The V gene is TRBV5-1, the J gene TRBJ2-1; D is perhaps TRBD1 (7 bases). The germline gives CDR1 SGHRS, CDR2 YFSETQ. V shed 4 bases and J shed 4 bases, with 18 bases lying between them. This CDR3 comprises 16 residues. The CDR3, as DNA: TGCGCCAGCAGCACGGGGGACAGCCACATTTACAATGAGCAGTTCTTC. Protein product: CASSTGDSHIYNEQFF.

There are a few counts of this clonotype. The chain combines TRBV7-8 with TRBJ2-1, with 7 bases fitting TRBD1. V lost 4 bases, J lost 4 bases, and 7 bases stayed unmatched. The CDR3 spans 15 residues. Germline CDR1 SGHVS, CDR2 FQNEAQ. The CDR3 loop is CASSSEGAPYNEQFF. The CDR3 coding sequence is TGTGCCAGCAGCTCCGAGGGGGCACCATACAATGAGCAGTTCTTC.

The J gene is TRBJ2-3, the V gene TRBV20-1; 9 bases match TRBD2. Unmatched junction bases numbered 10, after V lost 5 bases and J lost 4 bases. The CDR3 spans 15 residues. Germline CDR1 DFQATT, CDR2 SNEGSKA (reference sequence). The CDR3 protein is CSAGSTSGRADTQYF. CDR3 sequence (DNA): TGCAGTGCTGGCTCGACTAGCGGTAGGGCAGATACGCAGTATTTT.

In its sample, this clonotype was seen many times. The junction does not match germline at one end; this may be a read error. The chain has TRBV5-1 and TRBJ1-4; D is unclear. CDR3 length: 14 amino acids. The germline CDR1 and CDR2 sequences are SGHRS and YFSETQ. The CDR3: CASSSGATNEKLFF. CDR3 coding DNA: TGTGCCAGCAGCTCCGGTGCAACTAATGAAAAACTGTTTTTT. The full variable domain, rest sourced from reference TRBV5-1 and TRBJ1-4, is KAGVTQTPRYLIKTRGQQVTLSCSPISGHRSVSWYQQTPGQGLQFLFEYFSETQRNKGNFPGRFSGRQFSNSRSEMNVSTLELGDSALYLCASSSGATNEKLFFGSGTQLSVL.

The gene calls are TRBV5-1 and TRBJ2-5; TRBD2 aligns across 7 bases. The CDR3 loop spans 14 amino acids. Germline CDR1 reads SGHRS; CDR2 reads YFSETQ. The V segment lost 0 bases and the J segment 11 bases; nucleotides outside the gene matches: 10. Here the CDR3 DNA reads TGCGCCAGCAGCTTGGTGGCTAGCGGTGATGAGCAGTACTTC. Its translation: CASSLVASGDEQYF.

CDR3 DNA: TGCGCCAGCAGCTCGAGGGCGCAAGACACCGGGGAGCTGTTTTTT. It yields the protein CASSSRAQDTGELFF. The chain has TRBV5-1 and TRBJ2-2; D possibly corresponds to TRBD2 (5 bases). The germline V gene encodes CDR1 SGHRS and CDR2 YFSETQ. The CDR3 runs to 15 residues. The V and J ends lost 3 bases and 3 bases respectively, with 12 bases between them. Variable domain in full (rest from reference TRBV5-1 and TRBJ2-2): KAGVTQTPRYLIKTRGQQVTLSCSPISGHRSVSWYQQTPGQGLQFLFEYFSETQRNKGNFPGRFSGRQFSNSRSEMNVSTLELGDSALYLCASSSRAQDTGELFFGEGSRLTVL.

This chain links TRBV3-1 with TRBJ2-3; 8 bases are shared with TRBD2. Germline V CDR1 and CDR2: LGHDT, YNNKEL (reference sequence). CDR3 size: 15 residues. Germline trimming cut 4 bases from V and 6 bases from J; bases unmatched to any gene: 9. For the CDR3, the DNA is TGTGCCAGCAGCCCACTAGGCGGGGGGAGCGATACGCAGTATTTT. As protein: CASSPLGGGSDTQYF.

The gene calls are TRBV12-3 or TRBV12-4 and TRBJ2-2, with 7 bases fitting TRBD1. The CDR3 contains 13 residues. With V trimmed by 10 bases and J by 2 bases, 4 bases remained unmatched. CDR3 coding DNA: TGTGCCACCAAGGGGGCAAACACCGGGGAGCTGTTTTTT. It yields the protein CATKGANTGELFF.

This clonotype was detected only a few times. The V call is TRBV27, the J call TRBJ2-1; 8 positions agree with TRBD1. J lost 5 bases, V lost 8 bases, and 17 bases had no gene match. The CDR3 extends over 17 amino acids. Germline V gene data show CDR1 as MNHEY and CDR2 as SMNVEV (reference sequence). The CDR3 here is CASFQFSRGPFNNEQFF. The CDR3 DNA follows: TGTGCCAGCTTTCAGTTCTCCAGGGGGCCCTTCAACAATGAGCAGTTCTTC.

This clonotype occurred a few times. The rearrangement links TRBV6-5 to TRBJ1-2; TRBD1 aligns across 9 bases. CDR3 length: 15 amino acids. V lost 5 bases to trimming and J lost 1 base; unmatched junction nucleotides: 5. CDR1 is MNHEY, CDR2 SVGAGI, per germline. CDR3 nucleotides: TGTGCCAGCAGTCGGGGGACAGGGATTAACTATGGCTACACCTTC. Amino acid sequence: CASSRGTGINYGYTF.

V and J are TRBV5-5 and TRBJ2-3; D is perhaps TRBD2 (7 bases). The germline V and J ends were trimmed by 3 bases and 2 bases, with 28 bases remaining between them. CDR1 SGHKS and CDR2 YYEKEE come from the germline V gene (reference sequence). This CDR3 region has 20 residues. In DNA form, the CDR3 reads TGTGCCAGCAGCTGGGGGGACGGAAGAGGGGGGGCCCCTCTCACAGATACGCAGTATTTT. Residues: CASSWGDGRGGAPLTDTQYF.

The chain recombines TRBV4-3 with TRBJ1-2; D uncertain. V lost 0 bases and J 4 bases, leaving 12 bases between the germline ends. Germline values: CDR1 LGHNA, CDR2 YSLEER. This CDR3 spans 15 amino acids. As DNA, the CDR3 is TGCGCCAGCAGCCAAGACTATGTAGCAGGCTATGGCTACACCTTC. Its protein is CASSQDYVAGYGYTF.

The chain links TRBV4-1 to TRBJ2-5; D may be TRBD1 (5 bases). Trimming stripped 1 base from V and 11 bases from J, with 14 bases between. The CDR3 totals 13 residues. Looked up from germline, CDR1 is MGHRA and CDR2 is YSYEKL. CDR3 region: CASSQVQGEEQYF. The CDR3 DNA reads TGCGCCAGCAGCCAAGTTCAGGGCGAAGAGCAGTACTTC.

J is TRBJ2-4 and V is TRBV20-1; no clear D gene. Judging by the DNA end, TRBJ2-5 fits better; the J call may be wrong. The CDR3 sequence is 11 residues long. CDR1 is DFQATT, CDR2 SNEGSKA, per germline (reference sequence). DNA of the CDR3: TGCAGTGCTCTTGACATGGAGACCCAGTACTTC. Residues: CSALDMETQYF.

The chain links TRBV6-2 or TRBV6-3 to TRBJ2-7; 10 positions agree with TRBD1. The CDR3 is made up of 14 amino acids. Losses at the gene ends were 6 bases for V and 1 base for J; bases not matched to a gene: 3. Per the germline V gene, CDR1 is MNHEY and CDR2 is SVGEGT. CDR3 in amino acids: CASRRTGGSYEQYF. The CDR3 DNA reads TGTGCCAGCAGACGGACAGGGGGTTCCTACGAGCAGTACTTC.

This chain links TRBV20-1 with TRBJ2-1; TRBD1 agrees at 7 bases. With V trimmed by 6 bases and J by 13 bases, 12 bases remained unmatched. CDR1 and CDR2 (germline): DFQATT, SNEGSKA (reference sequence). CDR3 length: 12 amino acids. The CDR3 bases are TGCAGTGCCCCGGGACAGCAAGAGACCCAGTTCTTC. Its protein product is CSAPGQQETQFF.

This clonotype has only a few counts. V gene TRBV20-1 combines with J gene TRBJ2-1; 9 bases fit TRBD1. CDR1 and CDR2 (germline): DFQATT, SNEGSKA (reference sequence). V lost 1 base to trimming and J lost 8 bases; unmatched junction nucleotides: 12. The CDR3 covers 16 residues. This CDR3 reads CSARGPWTGVRYEQFF. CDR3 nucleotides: TGCAGTGCTAGAGGACCCTGGACAGGGGTTCGTTATGAGCAGTTCTTC.

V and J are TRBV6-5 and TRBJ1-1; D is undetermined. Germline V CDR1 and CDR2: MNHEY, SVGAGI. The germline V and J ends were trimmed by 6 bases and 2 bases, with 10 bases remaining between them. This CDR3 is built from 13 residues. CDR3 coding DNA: TGTGCCAGCAGATCGGGTACCAACACTGAAGCTTTCTTT. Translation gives CASRSGTNTEAFF.

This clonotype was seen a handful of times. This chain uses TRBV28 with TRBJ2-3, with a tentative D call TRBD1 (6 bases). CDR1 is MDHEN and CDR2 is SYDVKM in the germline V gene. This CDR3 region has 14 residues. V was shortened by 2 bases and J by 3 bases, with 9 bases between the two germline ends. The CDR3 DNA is TGTGCCAGCAGTTTAGAAACAGGGACAGATACGCAGTATTTT. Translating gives CASSLETGTDTQYF.

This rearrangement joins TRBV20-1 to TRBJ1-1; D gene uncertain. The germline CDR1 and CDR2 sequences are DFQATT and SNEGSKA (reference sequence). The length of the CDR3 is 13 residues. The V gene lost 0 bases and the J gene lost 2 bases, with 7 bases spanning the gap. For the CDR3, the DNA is TGCAGTGCTAGAGAAAGTATTAACACTGAAGCTTTCTTT. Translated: CSARESINTEAFF.

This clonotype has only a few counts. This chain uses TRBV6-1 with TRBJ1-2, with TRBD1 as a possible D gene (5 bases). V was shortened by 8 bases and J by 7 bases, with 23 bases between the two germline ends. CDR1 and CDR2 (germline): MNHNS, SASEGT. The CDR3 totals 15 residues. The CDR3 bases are TGTGCCAGCGGGGTAATGGGGGAGCTTCCGAGTGGCTACACCTTC. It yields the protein CASGVMGELPSGYTF.